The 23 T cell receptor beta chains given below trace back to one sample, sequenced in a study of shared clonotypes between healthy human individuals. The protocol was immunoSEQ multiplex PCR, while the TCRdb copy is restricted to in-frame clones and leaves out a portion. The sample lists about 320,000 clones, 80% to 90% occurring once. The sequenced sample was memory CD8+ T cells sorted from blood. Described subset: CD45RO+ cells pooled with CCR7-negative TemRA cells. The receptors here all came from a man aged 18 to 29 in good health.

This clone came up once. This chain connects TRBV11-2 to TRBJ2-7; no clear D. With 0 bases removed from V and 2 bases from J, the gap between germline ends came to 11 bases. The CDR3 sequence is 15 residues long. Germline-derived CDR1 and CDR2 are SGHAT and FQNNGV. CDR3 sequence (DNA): TGTGCCAGCAGCTTAGATTGGGGTGAAGCCTACGAGCAGTACTTC. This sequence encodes CASSLDWGEAYEQYF.

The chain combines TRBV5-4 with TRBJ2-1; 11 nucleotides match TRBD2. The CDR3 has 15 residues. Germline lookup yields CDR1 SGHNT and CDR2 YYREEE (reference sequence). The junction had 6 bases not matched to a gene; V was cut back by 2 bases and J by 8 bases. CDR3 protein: CASSFLSGGAHEQFF. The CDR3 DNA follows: TGTGCCAGCAGCTTTCTTAGCGGGGGGGCTCATGAGCAGTTCTTC.

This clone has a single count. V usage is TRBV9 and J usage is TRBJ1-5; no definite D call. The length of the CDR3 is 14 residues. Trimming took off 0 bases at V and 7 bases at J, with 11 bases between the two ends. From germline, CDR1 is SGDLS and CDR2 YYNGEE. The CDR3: CASSVDGGTQPQHF. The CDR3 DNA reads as TGTGCCAGCAGCGTAGATGGAGGAACGCAGCCCCAGCATTTT.

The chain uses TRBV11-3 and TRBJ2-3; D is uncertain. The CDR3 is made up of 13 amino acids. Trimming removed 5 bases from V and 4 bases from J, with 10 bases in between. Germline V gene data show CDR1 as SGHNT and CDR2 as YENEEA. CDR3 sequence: CASSPAIADTQYF. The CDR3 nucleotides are TGTGCCAGCAGCCCCGCGATTGCAGATACGCAGTATTTT.

CDR3 amino acids: CASSLGPYRPGNTIYF. In nucleotides, the CDR3 is TGTGCCAGCAGCTTAGGTCCATATCGCCCTGGAAACACCATATATTTT. The gene calls are TRBV11-2 and TRBJ1-3, with D unresolved. The CDR3 length is 16 residues. The V end was cut by 1 base, the J end by 2 bases, with 12 bases between. Germline V gene lookup returns CDR1 SGHAT and CDR2 FQNNGV.

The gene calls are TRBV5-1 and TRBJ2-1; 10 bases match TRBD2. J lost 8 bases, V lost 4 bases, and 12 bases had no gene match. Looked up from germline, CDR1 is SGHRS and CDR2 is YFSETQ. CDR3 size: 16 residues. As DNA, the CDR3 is TGCGCCAGCAGCCTCTCTAGCGGGGGCATTTTCGATGAGCAGTTCTTC. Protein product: CASSLSSGGIFDEQFF.

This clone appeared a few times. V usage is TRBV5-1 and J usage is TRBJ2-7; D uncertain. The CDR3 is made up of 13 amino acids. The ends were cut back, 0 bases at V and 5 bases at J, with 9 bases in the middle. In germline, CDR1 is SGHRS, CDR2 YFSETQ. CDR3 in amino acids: CASSLVAGHEQYF. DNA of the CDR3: TGCGCCAGCAGCTTGGTTGCAGGCCACGAGCAGTACTTC. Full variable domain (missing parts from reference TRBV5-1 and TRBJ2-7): KAGVTQTPRYLIKTRGQQVTLSCSPISGHRSVSWYQQTPGQGLQFLFEYFSETQRNKGNFPGRFSGRQFSNSRSEMNVSTLELGDSALYLCASSLVAGHEQYFGPGTRLTVT.

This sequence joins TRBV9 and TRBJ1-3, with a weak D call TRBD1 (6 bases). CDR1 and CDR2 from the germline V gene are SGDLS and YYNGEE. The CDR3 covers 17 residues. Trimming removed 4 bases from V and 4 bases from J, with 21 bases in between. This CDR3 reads CASSPQGNEGSGNTIYF. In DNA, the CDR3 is TGTGCCAGCAGCCCCCAGGGGAATGAGGGGTCAGGAAACACCATATATTTT.

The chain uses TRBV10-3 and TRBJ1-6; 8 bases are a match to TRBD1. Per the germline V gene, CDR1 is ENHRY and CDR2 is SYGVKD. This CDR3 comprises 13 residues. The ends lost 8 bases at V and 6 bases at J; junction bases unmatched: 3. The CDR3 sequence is CAIGTGSNSPLHF. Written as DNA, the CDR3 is TGTGCCATCGGGACAGGCAGTAATTCACCCCTCCACTTT.

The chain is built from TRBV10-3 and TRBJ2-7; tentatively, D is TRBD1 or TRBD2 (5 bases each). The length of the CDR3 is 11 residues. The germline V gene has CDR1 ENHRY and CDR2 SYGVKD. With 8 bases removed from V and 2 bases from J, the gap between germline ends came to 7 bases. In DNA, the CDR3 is TGTGCCATCGGGGGAGCCTACGAGCAGTACTTC. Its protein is CAIGGAYEQYF.

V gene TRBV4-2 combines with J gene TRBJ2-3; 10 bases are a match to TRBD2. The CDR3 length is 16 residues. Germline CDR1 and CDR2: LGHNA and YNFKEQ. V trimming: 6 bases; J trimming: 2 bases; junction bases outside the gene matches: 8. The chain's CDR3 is CASSPPSGGYTDTQYF. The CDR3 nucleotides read TGTGCCAGCAGTCCACCTAGCGGGGGTTACACAGATACGCAGTATTTT.

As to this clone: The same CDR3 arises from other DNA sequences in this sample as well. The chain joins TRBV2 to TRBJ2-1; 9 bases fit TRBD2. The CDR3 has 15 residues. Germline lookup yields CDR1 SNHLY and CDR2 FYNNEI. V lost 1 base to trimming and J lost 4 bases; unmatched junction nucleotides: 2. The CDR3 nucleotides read TGTGCCAGCAGTGAAGGGCTAGCGGGGTACAATGAGCAGTTCTTC. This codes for CASSEGLAGYNEQFF.

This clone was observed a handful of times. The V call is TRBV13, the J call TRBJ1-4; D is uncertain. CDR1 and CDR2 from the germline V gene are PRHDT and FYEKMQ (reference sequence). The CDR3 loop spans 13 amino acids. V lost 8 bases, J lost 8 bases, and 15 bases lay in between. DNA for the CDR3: TGTGCCAGCGGAGAGGGCCAATCCGAAAAACTGTTTTTT. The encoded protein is CASGEGQSEKLFF. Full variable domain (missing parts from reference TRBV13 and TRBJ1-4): AAGVIQSPRHLIKEKRETATLKCYPIPRHDTVYWYQQGPGQDPQFLISFYEKMQSDKGSIPDRFSAQQFSDYHSELNMSSLELGDSALYFCASGEGQSEKLFFGSGTQLSVL.

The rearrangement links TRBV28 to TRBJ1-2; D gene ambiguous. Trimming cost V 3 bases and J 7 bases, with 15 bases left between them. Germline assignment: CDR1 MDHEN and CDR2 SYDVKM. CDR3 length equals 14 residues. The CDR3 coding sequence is TGTGCCAGCAGTTTTCGTGTGGGAGGGAGTGGCTACACCTTC. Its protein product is CASSFRVGGSGYTF.

The CDR3 reads CASSQVRTSYEQYF. CDR3 nucleotide sequence: TGCGCCAGCAGCCAAGTTCGGACATCCTACGAGCAGTACTTC. The chain employs TRBV4-1 and TRBJ2-7; possible D gene TRBD1, 5 bases. CDR3 length: 14 amino acids. V lost 1 base, J lost 1 base, and 8 bases lay in between. Germline loops: CDR1 MGHRA, CDR2 YSYEKL.

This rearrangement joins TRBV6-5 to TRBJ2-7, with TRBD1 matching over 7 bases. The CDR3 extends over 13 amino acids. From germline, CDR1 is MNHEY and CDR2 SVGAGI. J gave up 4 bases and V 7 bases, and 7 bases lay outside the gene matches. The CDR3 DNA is TGTGCCAGCACCCAGGGGGAAGGTTACGAGCAGTACTTC. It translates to CASTQGEGYEQYF.

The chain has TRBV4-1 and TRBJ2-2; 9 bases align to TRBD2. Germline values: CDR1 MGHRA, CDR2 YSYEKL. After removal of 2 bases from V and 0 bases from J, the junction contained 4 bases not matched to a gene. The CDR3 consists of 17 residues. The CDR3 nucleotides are TGCGCCAGCAGCCAATCCCGACTAGCGGCGAACACCGGGGAGCTGTTTTTT. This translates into CASSQSRLAANTGELFF.

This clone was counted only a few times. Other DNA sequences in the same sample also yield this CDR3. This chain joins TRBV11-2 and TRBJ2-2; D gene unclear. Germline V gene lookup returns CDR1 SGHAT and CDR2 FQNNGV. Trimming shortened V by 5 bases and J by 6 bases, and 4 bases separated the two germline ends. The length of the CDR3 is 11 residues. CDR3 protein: CASSPPGELFF. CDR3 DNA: TGTGCCAGCAGCCCCCCCGGGGAGCTGTTTTTT.

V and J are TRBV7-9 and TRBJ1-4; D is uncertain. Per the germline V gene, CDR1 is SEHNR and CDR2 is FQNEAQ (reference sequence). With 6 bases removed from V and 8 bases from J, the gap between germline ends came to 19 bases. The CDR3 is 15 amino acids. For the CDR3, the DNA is TGTGCCAGCAGTTCGACGGTGACCCGGGAGGAAAAACTGTTTTTT. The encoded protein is CASSSTVTREEKLFF. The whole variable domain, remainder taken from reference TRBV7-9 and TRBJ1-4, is DTGVSQNPRHKITKRGQNVTFRCDPISEHNRLYWYRQTLGQGPEFLTYFQNEAQLEKSRLLSDRFSAERPKGSFSTLEIQRTEQGDSAMYLCASSSTVTREEKLFFGSGTQLSVL.

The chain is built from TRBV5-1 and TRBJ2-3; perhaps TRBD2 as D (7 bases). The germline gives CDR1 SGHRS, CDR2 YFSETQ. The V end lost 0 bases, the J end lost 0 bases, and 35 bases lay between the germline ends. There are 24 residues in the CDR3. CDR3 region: CASSLAVPWGGLGADPVSTDTQYF. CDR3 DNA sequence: TGCGCCAGCAGCTTGGCCGTGCCATGGGGGGGCCTCGGCGCTGATCCCGTTAGCACAGATACGCAGTATTTT. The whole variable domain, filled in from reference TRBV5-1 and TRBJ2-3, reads KAGVTQTPRYLIKTRGQQVTLSCSPISGHRSVSWYQQTPGQGLQFLFEYFSETQRNKGNFPGRFSGRQFSNSRSEMNVSTLELGDSALYLCASSLAVPWGGLGADPVSTDTQYFGPGTRLTVL.

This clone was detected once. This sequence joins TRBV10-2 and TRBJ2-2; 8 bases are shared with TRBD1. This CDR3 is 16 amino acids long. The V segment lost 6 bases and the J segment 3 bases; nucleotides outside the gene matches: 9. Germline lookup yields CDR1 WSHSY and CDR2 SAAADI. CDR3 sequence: CASREGGQDYTGELFF. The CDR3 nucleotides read TGCGCCAGCAGGGAAGGGGGACAGGACTACACCGGGGAGCTGTTTTTT.

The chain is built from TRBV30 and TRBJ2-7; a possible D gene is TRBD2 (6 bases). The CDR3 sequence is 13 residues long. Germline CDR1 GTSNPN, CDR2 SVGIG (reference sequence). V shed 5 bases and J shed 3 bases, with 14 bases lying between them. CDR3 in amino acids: CAWAPGDGYEQYF. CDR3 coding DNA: TGTGCCTGGGCCCCGGGGGATGGCTACGAGCAGTACTTC.

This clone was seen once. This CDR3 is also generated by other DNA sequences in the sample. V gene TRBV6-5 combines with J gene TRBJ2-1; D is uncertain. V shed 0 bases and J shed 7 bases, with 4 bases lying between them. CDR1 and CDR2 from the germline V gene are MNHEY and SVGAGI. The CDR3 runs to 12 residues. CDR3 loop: CASSYSGNEQFF. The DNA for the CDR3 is TGTGCCAGCAGTTACTCGGGTAATGAGCAGTTCTTC.